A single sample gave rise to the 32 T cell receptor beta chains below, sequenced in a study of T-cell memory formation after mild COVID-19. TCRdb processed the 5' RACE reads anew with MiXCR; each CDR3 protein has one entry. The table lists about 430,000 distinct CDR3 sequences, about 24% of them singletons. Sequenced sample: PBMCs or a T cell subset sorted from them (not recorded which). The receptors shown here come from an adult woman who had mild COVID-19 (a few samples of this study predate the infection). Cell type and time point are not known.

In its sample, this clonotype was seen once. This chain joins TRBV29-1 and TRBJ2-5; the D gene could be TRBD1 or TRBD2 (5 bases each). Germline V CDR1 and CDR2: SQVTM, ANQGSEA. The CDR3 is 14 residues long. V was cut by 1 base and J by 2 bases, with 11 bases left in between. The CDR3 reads CSVEVGTRQETQYF. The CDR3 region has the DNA TGCAGCGTTGAAGTAGGGACCCGTCAAGAGACCCAGTACTTC.

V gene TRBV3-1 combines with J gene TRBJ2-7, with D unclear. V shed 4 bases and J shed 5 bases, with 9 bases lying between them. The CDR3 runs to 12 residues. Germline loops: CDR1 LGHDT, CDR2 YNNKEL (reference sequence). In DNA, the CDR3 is TGTGCCAGCAGCCGACCAAACCACGAGCAGTACTTC. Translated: CASSRPNHEQYF.

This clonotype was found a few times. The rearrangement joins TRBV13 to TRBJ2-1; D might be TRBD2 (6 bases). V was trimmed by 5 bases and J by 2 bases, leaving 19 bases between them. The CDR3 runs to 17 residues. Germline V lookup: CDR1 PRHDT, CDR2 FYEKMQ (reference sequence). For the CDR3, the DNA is TGTGCCAGCAGCCCTGGGGAAGGAGGGCCGCCCTACAATGAGCAGTTCTTC. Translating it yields CASSPGEGGPPYNEQFF. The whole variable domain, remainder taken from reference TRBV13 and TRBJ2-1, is AAGVIQSPRHLIKEKRETATLKCYPIPRHDTVYWYQQGPGQDPQFLISFYEKMQSDKGSIPDRFSAQQFSDYHSELNMSSLELGDSALYFCASSPGEGGPPYNEQFFGPGTRLTVL.

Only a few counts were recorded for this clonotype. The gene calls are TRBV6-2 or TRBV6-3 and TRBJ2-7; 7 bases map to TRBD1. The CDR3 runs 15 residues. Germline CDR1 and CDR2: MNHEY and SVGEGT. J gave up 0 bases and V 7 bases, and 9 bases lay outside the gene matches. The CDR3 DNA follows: TGTGCCAGCATTCGACAGGGACCTTACTCCTACGAGCAGTACTTC. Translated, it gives CASIRQGPYSYEQYF.

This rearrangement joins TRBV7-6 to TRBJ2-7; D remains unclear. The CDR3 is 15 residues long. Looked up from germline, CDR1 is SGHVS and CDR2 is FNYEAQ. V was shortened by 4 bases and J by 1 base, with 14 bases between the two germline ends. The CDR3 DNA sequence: TGTGCCAGCAGCTCATCGATCGGCCCATCCTACGAGCAGTACTTC. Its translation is CASSSSIGPSYEQYF.

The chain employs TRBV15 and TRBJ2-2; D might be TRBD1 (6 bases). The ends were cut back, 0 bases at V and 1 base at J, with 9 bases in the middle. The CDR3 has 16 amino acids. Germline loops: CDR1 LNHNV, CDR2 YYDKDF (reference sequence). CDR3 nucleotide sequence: TGTGCCACCAGCAGAGATCAGACAGGGAACACCGGGGAGCTGTTTTTT. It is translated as CATSRDQTGNTGELFF. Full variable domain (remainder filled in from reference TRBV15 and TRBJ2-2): DAMVIQNPRYQVTQFGKPVTLSCSQTLNHNVMYWYQQKSSQAPKLLFHYYDKDFNNEADTPDNFQSRRPNTSFCFLDIRSPGLGDTAMYLCATSRDQTGNTGELFFGEGSRLTVL.

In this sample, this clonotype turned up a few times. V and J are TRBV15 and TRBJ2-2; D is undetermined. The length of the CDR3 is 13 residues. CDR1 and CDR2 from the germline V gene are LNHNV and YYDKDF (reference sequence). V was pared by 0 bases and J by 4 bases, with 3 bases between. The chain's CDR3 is CATSRDLTGELFF. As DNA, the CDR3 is TGTGCCACCAGCAGAGATCTCACCGGGGAGCTGTTTTTT. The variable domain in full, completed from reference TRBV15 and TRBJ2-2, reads DAMVIQNPRYQVTQFGKPVTLSCSQTLNHNVMYWYQQKSSQAPKLLFHYYDKDFNNEADTPDNFQSRRPNTSFCFLDIRSPGLGDTAMYLCATSRDLTGELFFGEGSRLTVL.

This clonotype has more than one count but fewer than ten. The CDR3 sequence is CSVEAPKWSGETQYF. CDR3 nucleotide sequence: TGCAGCGTTGAAGCCCCGAAGTGGTCAGGAGAGACCCAGTACTTC. The gene calls are TRBV29-1 and TRBJ2-5; the D is unclear. The V and J ends lost 1 base and 4 bases respectively, with 16 bases between them. The CDR3 runs to 15 residues. The germline CDR1 and CDR2 sequences are SQVTM and ANQGSEA.

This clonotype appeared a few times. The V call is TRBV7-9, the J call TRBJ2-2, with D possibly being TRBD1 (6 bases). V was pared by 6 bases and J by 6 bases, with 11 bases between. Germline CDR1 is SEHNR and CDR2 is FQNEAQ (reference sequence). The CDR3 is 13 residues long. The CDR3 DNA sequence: TGTGCCAGCAGGCCCGGACAGTCCGGGGAGCTGTTTTTT. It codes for CASRPGQSGELFF.

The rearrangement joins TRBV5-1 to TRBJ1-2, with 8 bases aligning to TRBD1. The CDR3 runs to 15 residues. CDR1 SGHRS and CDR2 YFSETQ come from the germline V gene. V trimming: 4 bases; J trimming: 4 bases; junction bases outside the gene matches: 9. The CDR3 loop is CASSDPRDRPYGYTF. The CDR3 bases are TGCGCCAGCAGCGACCCCCGGGACAGGCCCTATGGCTACACCTTC.

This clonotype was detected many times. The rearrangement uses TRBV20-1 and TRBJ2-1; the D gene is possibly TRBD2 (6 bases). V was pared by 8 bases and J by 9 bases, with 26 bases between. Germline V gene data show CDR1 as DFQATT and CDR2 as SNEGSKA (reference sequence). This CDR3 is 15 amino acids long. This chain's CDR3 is CSSTRRGTQIGEQFF. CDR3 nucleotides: TGCAGTTCAACCCGGAGGGGTACCCAAATTGGTGAGCAGTTCTTC.

Written as DNA, the CDR3 is TGCGCCAGCAGCCTGGCGGGGAGGGGTGGAGGCGAAAAACTGTTTTTT. It translates to CASSLAGRGGGEKLFF. The rearrangement joins TRBV5-1 to TRBJ1-4; a weak D match, TRBD1 (5 bases). V shed 4 bases and J shed 8 bases, with 21 bases lying between them. CDR1 SGHRS and CDR2 YFSETQ come from the germline V gene. This CDR3 spans 16 amino acids.

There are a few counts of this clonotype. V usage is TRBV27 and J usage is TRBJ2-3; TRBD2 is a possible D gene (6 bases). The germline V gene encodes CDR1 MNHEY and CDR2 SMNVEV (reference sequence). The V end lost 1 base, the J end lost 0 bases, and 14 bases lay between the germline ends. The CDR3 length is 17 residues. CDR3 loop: CASSLFWGAGSTDTQYF. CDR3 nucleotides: TGTGCCAGCAGTTTATTTTGGGGCGCGGGGAGCACAGATACGCAGTATTTT.

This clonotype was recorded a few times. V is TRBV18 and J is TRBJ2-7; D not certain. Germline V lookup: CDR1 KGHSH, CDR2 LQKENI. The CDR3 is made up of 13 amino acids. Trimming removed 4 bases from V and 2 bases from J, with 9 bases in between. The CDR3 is CASSRAGTYEQYF. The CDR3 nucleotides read TGTGCCAGCTCACGTGCAGGTACCTACGAGCAGTACTTC.

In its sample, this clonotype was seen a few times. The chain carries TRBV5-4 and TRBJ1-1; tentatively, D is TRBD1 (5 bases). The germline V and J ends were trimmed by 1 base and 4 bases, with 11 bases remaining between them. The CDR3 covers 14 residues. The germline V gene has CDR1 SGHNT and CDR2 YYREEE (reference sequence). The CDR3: CASSLSRTSTEAFF. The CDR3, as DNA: TGTGCCAGCAGCTTGTCCCGGACATCCACTGAAGCTTTCTTT.

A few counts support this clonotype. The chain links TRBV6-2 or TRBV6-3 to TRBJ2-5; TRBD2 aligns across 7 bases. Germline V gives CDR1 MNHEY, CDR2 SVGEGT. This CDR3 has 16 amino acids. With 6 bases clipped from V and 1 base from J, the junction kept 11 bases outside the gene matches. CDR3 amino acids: CASSLPYGGSQETQYF. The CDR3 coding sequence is TGTGCCAGCAGCCTACCCTACGGGGGGAGCCAAGAGACCCAGTACTTC.

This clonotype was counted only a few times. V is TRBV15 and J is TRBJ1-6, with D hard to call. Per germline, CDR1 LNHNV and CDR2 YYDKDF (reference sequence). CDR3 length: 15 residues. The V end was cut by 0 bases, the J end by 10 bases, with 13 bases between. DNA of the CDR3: TGTGCCACCAGCAGAGATAGTGGGGTAGGCTCACCCCTCCACTTT. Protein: CATSRDSGVGSPLHF.

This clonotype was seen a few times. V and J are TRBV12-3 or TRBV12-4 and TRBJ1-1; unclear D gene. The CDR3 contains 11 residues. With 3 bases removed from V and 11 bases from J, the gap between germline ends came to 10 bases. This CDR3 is CASSFAGWAFF. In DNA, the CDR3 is TGTGCCAGCAGTTTTGCAGGTTGGGCTTTCTTT.

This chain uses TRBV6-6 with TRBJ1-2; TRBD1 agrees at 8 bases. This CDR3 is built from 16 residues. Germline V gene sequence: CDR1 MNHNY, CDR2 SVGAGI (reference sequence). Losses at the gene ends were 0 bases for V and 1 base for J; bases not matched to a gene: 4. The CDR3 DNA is TGTGCCAGCAGTTACTCTTGGACAGGGAATAACTATGGCTACACCTTC. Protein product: CASSYSWTGNNYGYTF.

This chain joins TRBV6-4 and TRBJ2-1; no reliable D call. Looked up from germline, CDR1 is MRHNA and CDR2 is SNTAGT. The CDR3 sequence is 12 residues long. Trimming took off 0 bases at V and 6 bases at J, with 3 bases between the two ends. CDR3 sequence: CASSDSGNEQFF. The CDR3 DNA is TGTGCCAGCAGTGACTCTGGCAATGAGCAGTTCTTC.

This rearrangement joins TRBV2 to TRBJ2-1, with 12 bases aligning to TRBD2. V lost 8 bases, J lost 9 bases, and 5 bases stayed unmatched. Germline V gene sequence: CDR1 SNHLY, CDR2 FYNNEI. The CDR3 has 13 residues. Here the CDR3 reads CASLAGGPGEQFF. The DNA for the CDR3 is TGTGCCAGCCTAGCGGGGGGGCCTGGTGAGCAGTTCTTC.

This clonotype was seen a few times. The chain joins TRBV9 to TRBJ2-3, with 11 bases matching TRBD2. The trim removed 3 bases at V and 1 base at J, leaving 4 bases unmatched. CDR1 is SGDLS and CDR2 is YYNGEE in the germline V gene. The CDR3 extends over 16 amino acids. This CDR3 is CASSEQLAGGTDTQYF. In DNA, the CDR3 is TGTGCCAGCAGCGAACAACTAGCGGGAGGCACAGATACGCAGTATTTT.

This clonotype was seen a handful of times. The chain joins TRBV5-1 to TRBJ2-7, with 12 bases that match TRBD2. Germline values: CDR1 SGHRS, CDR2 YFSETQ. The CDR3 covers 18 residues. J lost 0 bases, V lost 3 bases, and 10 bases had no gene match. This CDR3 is CASSSHGPSGRVSYEQYF. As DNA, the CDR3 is TGCGCCAGCAGCTCACACGGTCCTAGCGGGAGGGTCTCCTACGAGCAGTACTTC.

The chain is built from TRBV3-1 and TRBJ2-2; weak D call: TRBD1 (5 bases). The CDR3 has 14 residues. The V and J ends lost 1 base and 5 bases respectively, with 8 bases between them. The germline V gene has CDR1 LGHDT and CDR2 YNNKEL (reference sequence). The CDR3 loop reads CASSQVGQTGELFF. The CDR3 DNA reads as TGTGCCAGCAGCCAAGTGGGGCAAACCGGGGAGCTGTTTTTT.

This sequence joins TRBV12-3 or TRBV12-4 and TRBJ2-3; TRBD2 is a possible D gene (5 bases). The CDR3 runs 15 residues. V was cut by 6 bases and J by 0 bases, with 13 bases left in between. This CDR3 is CASREKRTSTDTQYF. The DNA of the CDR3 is TGTGCCAGCAGGGAGAAGCGGACTAGCACAGATACGCAGTATTTT.

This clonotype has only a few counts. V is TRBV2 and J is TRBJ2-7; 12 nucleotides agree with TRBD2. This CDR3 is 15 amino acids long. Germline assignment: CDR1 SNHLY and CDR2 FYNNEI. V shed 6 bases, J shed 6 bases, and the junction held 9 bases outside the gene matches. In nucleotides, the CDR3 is TGTGCCAGCAGGGACAAGACTAGCGGGAGCGGCGAGCAGTACTTC. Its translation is CASRDKTSGSGEQYF.

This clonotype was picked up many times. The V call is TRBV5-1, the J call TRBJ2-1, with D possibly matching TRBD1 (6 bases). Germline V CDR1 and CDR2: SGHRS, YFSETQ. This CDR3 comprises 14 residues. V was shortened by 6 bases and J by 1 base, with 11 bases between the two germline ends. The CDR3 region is CASNRDTSYNEQFF. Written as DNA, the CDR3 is TGCGCCAGCAATCGGGACACGTCCTACAATGAGCAGTTCTTC.

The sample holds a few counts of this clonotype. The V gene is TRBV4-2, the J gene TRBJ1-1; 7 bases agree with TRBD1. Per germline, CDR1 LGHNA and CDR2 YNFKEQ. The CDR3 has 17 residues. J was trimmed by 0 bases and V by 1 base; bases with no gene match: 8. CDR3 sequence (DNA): TGTGCCAGCAGCCAAGTAGCAACAGGGGATATGAACACTGAAGCTTTCTTT. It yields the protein CASSQVATGDMNTEAFF.

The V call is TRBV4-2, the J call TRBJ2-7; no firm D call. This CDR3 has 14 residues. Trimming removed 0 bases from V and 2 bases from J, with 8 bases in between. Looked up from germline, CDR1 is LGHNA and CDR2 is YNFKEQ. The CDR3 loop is CASSQERAAYEQYF. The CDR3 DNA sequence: TGTGCCAGCAGCCAAGAAAGGGCAGCCTACGAGCAGTACTTC.

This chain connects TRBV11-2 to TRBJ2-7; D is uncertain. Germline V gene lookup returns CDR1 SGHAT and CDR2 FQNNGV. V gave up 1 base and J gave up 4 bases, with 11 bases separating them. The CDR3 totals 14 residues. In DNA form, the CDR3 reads TGTGCCAGCAGCTTAGCCTGGGGATTTTACGAGCAGTACTTC. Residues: CASSLAWGFYEQYF.

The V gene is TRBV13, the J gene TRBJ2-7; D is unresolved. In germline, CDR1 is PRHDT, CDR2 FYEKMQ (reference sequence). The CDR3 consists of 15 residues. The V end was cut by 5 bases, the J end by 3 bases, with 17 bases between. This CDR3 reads CASSPGPLKFYEQYF. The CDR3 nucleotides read TGTGCCAGCAGCCCCGGACCTCTGAAGTTCTACGAGCAGTACTTC.

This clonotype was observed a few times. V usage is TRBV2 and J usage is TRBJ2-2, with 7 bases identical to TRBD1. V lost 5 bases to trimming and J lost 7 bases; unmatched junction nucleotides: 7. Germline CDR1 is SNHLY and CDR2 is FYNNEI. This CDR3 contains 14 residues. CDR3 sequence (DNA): TGTGCCAGCAGTAGACAGGGTCCTCGCGGGGAGCTGTTTTTT. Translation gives CASSRQGPRGELFF.